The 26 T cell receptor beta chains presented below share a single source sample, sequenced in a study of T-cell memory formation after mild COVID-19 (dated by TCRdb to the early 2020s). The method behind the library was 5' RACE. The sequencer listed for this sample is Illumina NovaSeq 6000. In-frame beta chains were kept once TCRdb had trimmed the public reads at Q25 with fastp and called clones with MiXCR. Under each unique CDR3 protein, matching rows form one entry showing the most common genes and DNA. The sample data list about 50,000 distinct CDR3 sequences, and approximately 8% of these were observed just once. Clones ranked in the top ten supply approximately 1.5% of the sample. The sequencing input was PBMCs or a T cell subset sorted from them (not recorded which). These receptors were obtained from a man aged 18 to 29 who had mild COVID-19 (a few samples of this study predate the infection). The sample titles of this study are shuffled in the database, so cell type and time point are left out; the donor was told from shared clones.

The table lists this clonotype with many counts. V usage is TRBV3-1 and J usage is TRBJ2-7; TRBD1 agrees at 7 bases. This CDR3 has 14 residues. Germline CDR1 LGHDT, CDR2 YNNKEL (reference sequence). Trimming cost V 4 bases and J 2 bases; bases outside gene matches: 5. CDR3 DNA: TGTGCCAGCAGCCCTTGGGACAGAACCTACGAGCAGTACTTC. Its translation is CASSPWDRTYEQYF.

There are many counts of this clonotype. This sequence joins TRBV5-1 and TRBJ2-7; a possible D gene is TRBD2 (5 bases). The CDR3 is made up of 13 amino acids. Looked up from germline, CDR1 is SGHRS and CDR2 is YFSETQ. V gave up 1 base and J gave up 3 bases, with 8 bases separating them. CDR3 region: CASSLSGDYEQYV. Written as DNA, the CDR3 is TGCGCCAGCAGCTTGTCCGGGGACTACGAGCAGTACGTC.

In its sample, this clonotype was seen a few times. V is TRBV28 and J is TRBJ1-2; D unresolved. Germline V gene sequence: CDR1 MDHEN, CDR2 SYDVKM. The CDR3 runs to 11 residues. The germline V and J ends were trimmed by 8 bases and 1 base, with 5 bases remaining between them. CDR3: CASRVNYGYTF. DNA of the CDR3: TGTGCCAGCCGCGTTAACTATGGCTACACCTTC.

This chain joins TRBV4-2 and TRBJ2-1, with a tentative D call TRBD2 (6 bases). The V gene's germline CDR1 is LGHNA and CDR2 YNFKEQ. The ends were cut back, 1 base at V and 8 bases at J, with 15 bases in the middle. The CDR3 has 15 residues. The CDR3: CASSQASAVWDEQFF. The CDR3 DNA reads TGTGCCAGCAGCCAAGCTAGCGCCGTTTGGGATGAGCAGTTCTTC.

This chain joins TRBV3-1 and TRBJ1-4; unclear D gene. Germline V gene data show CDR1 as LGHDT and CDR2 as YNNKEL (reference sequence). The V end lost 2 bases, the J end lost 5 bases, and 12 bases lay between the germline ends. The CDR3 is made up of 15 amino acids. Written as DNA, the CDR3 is TGTGCCAGCAGCCAAATGGCGGGGTTCAATGAAAAACTGTTTTTT. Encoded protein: CASSQMAGFNEKLFF.

The CDR3 protein is CASSYLQGLEQYF. The CDR3 nucleotides read TGTGCCAGCAGTTACTTGCAGGGATTAGAGCAGTACTTC. The genes are TRBV6-2 or TRBV6-3 and TRBJ2-7, with D tentatively TRBD1 (5 bases). The CDR3 extends over 13 amino acids. Germline values: CDR1 MNHEY, CDR2 SVGEGT. The V gene lost 1 base and the J gene lost 7 bases, with 11 bases spanning the gap.

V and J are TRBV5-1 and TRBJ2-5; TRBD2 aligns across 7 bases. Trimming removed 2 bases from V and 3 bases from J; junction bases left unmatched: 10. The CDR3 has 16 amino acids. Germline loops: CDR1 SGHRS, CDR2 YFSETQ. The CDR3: CASSFGRGGSEETQYF. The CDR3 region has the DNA TGCGCCAGCAGCTTTGGGAGGGGCGGGAGCGAAGAGACCCAGTACTTC.

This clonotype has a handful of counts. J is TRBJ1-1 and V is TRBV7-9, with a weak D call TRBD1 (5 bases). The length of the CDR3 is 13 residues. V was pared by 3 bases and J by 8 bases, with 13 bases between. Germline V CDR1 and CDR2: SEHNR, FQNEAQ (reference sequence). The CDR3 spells CASSFGARGEAFF. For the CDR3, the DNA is TGTGCCAGCAGCTTTGGGGCCCGAGGAGAAGCTTTCTTT.

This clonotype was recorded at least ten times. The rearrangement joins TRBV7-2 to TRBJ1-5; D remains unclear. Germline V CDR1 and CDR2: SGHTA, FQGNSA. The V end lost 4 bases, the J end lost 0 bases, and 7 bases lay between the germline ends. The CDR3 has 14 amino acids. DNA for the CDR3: TGTGCCAGCAGCTCCAGAGTTAGCAATCAGCCCCAGCATTTT. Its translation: CASSSRVSNQPQHF.

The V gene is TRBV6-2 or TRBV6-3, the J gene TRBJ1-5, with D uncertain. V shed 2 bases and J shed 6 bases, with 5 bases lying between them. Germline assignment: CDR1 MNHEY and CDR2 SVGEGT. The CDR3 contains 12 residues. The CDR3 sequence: CASSYDAQPQHF. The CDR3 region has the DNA TGTGCCAGCAGTTACGATGCTCAGCCCCAGCATTTT.

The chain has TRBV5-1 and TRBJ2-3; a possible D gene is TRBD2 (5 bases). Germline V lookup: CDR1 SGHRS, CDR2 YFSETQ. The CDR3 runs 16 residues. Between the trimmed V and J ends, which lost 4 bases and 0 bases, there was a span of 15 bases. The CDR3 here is CASSTTGIRSTDTQYF. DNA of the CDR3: TGCGCCAGCAGCACGACCGGGATTAGGAGCACAGATACGCAGTATTTT. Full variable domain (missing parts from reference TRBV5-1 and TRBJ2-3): KAGVTQTPRYLIKTRGQQVTLSCSPISGHRSVSWYQQTPGQGLQFLFEYFSETQRNKGNFPGRFSGRQFSNSRSEMNVSTLELGDSALYLCASSTTGIRSTDTQYFGPGTRLTVL.

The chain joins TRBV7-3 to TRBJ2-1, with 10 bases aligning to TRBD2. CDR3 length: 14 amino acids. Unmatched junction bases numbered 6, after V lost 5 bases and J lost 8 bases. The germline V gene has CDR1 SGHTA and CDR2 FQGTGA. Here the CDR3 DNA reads TGTGCCAGCAGCACAGCGGGGGGGTTTGATGAGCAGTTCTTC. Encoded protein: CASSTAGGFDEQFF.

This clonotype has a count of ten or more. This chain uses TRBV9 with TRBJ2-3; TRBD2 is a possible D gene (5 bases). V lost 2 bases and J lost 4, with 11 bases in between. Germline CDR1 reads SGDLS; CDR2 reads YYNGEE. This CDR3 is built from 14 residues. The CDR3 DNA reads TGTGCCAGCAGCGTGAACGGGGTCTCAGATACGCAGTATTTT. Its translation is CASSVNGVSDTQYF.

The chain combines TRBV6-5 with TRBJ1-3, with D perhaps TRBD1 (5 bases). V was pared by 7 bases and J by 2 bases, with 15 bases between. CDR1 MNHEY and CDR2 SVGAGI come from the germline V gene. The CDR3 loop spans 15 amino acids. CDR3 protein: CASTPGGTAGNTIYF. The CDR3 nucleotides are TGTGCCAGCACCCCGGGCGGGACGGCTGGAAACACCATATATTTT.

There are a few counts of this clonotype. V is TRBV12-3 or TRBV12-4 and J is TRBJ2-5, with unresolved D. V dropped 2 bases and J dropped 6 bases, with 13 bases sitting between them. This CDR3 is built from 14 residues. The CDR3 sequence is CASSLWSPSQTQYF. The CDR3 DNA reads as TGTGCCAGCAGTTTATGGTCCCCCAGCCAGACCCAGTACTTC.

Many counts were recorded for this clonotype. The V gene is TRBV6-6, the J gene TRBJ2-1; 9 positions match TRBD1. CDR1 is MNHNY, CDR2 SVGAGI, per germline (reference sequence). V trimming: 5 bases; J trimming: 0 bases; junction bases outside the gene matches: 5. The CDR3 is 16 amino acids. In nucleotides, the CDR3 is TGTGCCAGCAGTCCGGGACAGGGATACTCCTACAATGAGCAGTTCTTC. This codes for CASSPGQGYSYNEQFF.

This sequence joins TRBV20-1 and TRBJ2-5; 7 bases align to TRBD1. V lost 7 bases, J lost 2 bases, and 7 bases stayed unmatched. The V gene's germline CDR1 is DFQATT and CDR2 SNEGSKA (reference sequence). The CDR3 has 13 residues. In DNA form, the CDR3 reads TGCAGTGTCATGATGGGACAGCAAGAGACCCAGTACTTC. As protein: CSVMMGQQETQYF.

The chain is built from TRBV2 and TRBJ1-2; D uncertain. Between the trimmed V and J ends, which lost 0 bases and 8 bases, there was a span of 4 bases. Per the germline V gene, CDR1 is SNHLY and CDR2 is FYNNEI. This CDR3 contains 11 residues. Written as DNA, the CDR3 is TGTGCCAGCAGTGAAGCTGGGGGCTACACCTTC. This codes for CASSEAGGYTF.

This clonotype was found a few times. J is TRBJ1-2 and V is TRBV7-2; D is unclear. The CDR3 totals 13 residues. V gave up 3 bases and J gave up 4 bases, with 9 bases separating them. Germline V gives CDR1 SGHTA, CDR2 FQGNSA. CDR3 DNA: TGTGCCAGCAGCTTCGAGTACTCCTATGGCTACACCTTC. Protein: CASSFEYSYGYTF. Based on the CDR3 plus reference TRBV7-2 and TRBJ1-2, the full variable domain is GAGVSQSPSNKVTEKGKDVELRCDPISGHTALYWYRQSLGQGLEFLIYFQGNSAPDKSGLPSDRFSAERTGGSVSTLTIQRTQQEDSAVYLCASSFEYSYGYTFGSGTRLTVV.

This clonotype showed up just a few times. In nucleotides, the CDR3 is TGTGCCAGCAGCTTAAGCACCGGGGAGCTGTTTTTT. Protein: CASSLSTGELFF. The rearrangement joins TRBV7-3 to TRBJ2-2; D ambiguous. Trimming removed 1 base at V and 4 bases at J, with 1 base between. The CDR3 extends over 12 amino acids. Looked up from germline, CDR1 is SGHTA and CDR2 is FQGTGA.

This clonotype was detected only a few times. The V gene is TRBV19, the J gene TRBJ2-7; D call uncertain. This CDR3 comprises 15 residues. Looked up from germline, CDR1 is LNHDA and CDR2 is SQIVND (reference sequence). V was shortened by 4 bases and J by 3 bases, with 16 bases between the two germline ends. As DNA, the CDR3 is TGTGCCAGTAGTACGTACAACGGGCCGGACTACGAGCAGTACTTC. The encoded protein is CASSTYNGPDYEQYF. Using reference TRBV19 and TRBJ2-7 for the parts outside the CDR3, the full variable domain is DGGITQSPKYLFRKEGQNVTLSCEQNLNHDAMYWYRQDPGQGLRLIYYSQIVNDFQKGDIAEGYSVSREKKESFPLTVTSAQKNPTAFYLCASSTYNGPDYEQYFGPGTRLTVT.

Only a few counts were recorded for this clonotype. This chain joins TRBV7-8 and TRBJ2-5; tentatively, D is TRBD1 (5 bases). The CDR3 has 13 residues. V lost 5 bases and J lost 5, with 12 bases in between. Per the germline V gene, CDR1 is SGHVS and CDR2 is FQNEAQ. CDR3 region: CASSGRVGETQYF. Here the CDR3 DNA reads TGTGCCAGCAGCGGCAGGGTTGGGGAGACCCAGTACTTC.

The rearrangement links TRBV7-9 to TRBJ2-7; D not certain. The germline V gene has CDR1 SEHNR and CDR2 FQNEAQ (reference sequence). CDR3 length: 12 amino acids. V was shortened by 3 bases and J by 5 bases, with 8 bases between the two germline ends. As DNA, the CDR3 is TGTGCCAGCAGCTTTCTGGGGAACGAGCAGTACGTC. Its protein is CASSFLGNEQYV.

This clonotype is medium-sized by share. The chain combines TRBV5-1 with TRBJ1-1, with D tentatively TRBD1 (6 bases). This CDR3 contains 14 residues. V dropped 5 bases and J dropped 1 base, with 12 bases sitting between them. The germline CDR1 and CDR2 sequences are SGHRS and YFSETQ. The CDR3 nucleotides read TGCGCCAGCAGGGCGGGACACCAGAACACTGAAGCTTTCTTT. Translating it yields CASRAGHQNTEAFF.

The CDR3 DNA sequence: TGTGCCAGCTCACCCGGTCAGGGTGGGACTGAAGCTTTCTTT. Residues: CASSPGQGGTEAFF. The chain combines TRBV18 with TRBJ1-1; the D gene is possibly TRBD1 (5 bases). The CDR3 spans 14 residues. Germline CDR1 is KGHSH and CDR2 is LQKENI. V was clipped by 3 bases and J by 5 bases, with 13 bases between them.

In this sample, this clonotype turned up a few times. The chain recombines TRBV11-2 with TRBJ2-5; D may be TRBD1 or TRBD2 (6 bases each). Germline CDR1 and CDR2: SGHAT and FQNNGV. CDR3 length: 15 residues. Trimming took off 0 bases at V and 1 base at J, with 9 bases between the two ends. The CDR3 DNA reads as TGTGCCAGCAGCTTAGATCCGGGGGCCCAAGAGACCCAGTACTTC. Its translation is CASSLDPGAQETQYF.